This T cell receptor beta chain was retrieved from a study of cytomegalovirus exposure and HLA in healthy donors. Trimming took 6 bases from V and 11 from J; bases not matched to a gene: 9. CDR1 is DFQATT and CDR2 is SNEGSKA in the germline V gene (reference sequence). CDR3 size: 11 residues. Use of 60 Vbeta and 13 Jbeta primers characterized the PCR. Only in-frame clones appear in the TCRdb table, and some are missing; sequencing was by immunoSEQ multiplex PCR. The profile shows around 21,000 clones, around 77% of them singletons. This rearrangement joins TRBV20-1 to TRBJ2-5; 7 nucleotides agree with TRBD1. This sequence originates from a man aged 55-75 years in good health and CMV-seronegative. The sample taken for sequencing was PBMCs. The CDR3 spells CSARQGFGQYF. CDR3 DNA: TGCAGTGCCCGACAGGGTTTCGGGCAGTACTTC.